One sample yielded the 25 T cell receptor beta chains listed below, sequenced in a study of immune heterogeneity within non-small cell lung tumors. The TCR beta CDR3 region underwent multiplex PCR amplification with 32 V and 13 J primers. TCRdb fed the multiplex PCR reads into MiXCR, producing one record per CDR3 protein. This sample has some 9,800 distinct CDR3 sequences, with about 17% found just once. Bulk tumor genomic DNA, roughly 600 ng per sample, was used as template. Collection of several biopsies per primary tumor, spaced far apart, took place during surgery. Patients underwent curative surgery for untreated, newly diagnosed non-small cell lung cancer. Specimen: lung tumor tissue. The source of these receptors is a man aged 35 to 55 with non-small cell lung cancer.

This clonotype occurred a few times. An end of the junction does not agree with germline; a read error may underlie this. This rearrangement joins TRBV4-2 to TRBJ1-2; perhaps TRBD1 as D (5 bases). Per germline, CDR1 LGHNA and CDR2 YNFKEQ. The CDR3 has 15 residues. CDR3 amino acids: CASSQDLTDSFGYAF. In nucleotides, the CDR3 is TGTGCCAGCAGCCAAGATTTGACAGATTCATTTGGCTACGCCTTC.

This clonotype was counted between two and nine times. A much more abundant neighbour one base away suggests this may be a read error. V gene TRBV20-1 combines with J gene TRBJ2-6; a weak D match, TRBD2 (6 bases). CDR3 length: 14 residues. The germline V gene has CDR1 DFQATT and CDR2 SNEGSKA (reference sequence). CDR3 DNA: TGCAGTGCTGGGGGGAGCTCTGGGGCCAACGCCCTGACTTTC. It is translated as CSAGGSSGANALTF.

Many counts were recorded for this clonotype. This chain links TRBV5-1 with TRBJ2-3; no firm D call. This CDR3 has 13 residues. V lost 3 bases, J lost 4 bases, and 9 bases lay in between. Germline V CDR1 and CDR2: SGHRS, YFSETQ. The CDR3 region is CASSSNTADTQYF. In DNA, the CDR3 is TGCGCCAGCAGCTCGAATACAGCAGATACGCAGTATTTT.

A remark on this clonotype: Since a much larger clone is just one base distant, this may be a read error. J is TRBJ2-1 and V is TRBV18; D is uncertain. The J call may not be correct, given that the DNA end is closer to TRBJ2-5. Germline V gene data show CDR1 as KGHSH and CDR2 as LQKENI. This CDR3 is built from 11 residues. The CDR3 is CASKMQETQYF. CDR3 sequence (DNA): TGTGCCAGCAAGATGCAAGAGACCCAGTACTTC.

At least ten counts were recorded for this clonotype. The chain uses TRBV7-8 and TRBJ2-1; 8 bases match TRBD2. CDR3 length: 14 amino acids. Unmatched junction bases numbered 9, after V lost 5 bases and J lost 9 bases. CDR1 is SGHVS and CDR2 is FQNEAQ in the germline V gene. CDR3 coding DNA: TGTGCCAGCAGCCCCTATCAGGCGGGGGGTGAGCAGTTCTTC. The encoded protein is CASSPYQAGGEQFF.

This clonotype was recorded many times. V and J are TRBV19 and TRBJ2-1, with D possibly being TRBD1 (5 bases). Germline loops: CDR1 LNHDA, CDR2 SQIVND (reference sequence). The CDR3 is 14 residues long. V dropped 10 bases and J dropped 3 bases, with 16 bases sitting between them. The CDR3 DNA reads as TGTGCCACGGAGATCAGGGTTGGCTACAATGAGCAGTTCTTC. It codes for CATEIRVGYNEQFF.

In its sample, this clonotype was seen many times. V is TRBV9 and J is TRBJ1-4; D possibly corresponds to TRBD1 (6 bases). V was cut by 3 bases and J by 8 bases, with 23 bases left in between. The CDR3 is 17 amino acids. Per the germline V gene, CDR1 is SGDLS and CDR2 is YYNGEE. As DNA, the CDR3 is TGTGCCAGCAGCGCATCCCCAGGGGCGCAGGTATGGGAAAAACTGTTTTTT. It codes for CASSASPGAQVWEKLFF. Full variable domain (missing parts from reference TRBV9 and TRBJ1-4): DSGVTQTPKHLITATGQRVTLRCSPRSGDLSVYWYQQSLDQGLQFLIQYYNGEERAKGNILERFSAQQFPDLHSELNLSSLELGDSALYFCASSASPGAQVWEKLFFGSGTQLSVL.

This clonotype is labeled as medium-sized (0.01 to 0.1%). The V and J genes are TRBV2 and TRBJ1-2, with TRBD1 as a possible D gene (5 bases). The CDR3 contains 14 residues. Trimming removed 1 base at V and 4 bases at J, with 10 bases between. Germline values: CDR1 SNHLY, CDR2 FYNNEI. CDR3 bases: TGTGCCAGCAGTGAAGTGGGGGGGAGCTATGGCTACACCTTC. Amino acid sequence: CASSEVGGSYGYTF.

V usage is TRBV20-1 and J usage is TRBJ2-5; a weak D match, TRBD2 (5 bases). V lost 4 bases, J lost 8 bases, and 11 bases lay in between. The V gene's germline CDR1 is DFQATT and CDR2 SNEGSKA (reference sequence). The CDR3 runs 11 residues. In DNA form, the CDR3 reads TGCAGTGCTAACATCCGGGATACCCAGTACTTC. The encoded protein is CSANIRDTQYF.

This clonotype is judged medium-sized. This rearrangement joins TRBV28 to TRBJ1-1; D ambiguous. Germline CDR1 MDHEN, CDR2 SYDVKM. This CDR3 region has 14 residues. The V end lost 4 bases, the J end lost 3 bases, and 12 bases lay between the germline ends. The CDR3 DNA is TGTGCCAGCAGTTCACCTCCCGGGGACACTGAAGCTTTCTTT. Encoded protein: CASSSPPGDTEAFF.

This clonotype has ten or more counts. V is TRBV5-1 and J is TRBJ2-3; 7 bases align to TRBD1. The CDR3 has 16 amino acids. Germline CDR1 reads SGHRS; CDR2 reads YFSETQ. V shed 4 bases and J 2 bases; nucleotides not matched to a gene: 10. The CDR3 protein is CASSQVNRGSTDTQYF. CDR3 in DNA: TGCGCCAGCAGCCAAGTCAACAGGGGTTCCACAGATACGCAGTATTTT. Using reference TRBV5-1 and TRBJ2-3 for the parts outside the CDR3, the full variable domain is KAGVTQTPRYLIKTRGQQVTLSCSPISGHRSVSWYQQTPGQGLQFLFEYFSETQRNKGNFPGRFSGRQFSNSRSEMNVSTLELGDSALYLCASSQVNRGSTDTQYFGPGTRLTVL.

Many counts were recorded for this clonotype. The chain's CDR3 is CASSLGSQEWTGELFF. As DNA, the CDR3 is TGCGCCAGCAGCTTGGGAAGTCAGGAGTGGACCGGGGAGCTGTTTTTT. This chain connects TRBV5-1 to TRBJ2-2, with D unclear. The germline CDR1 and CDR2 sequences are SGHRS and YFSETQ. There are 16 residues in the CDR3. V gave up 0 bases and J gave up 5 bases, with 14 bases separating them.

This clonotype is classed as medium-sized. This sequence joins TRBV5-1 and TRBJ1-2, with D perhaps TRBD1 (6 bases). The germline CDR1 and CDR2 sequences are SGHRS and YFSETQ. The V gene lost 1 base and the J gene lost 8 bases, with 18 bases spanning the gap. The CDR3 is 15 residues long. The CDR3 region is CASSLSIAGQGGYTF. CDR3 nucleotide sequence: TGCGCCAGCAGCTTGTCAATTGCAGGGCAGGGGGGCTACACCTTC.

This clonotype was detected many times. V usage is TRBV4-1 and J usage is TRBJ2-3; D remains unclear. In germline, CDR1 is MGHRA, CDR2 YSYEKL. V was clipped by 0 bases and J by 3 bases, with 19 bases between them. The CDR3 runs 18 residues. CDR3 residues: CASSQEVVPGVFTDTQYF. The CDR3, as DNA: TGCGCCAGCAGCCAAGAAGTGGTCCCAGGAGTATTTACAGATACGCAGTATTTT.

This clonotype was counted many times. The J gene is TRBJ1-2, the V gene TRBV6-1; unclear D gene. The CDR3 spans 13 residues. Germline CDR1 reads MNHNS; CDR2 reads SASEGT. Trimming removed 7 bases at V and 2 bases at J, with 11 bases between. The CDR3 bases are TGTGCCAGCACCTTCGACGGGAACTATGGCTACACCTTC. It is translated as CASTFDGNYGYTF.

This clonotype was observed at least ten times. In nucleotides, the CDR3 is TGTGCCAGCAGCTCGGGACAGGGGAACTCTGGGGCCAACGTCCTGACTTTC. Amino acid sequence: CASSSGQGNSGANVLTF. The V call is TRBV7-8, the J call TRBJ2-6, with TRBD1 identical over 10 bases. This CDR3 is built from 17 residues. V lost 4 bases, J lost 0 bases, and 3 bases stayed unmatched. CDR1 SGHVS and CDR2 FQNEAQ come from the germline V gene.

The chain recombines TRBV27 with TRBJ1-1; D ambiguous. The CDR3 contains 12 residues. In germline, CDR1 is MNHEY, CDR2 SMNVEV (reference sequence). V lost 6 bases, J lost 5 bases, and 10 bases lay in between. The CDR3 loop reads CASRKLGTEAFF. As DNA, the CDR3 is TGTGCCAGCAGAAAATTGGGGACTGAAGCTTTCTTT.

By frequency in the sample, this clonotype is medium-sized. In DNA, the CDR3 is TGCAGCGTTGAAAGCATGGGACAGGGAAAACTGTTTTTT. Translation: CSVESMGQGKLFF. The gene calls are TRBV29-1 and TRBJ1-4, with 9 bases aligning to TRBD1. V lost 2 bases, J lost 10 bases, and 5 bases stayed unmatched. The CDR3 spans 13 residues. Germline assignment: CDR1 SQVTM and CDR2 ANQGSEA.

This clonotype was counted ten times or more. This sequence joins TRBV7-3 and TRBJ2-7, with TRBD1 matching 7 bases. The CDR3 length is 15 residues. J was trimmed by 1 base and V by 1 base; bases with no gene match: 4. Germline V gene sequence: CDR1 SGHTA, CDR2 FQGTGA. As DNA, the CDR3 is TGTGCCAGCAGCTTAAACCGACAGGGTTCCTACGAGCAGTACTTC. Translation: CASSLNRQGSYEQYF. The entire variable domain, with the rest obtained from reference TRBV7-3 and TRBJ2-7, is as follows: GAGVSQTPSNKVTEKGKYVELRCDPISGHTALYWYRQSLGQGPEFLIYFQGTGAADDSGLPNDRFFAVRPEGSVSTLKIQRTERGDSAVYLCASSLNRQGSYEQYFGPGTRLTVT.

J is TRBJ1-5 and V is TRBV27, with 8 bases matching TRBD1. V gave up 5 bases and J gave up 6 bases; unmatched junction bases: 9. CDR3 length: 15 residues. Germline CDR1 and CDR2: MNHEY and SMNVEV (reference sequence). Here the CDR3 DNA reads TGTGCCAGCAGTCTCCGGGGCAGGGGGCTTCAGCCCCAGCATTTT. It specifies CASSLRGRGLQPQHF.

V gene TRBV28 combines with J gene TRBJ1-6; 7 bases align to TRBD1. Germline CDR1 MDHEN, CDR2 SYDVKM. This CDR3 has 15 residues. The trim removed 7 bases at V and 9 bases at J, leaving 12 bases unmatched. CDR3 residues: CASIFMFTGVSPLHF. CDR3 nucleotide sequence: TGTGCCAGCATTTTTATGTTTACAGGGGTTTCACCCCTCCACTTT.

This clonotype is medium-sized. The CDR3 DNA reads TGTGCCAGTAGGCCGGGACAGGGGAAATCTTCACCCCTCCACTTT. It codes for CASRPGQGKSSPLHF. V usage is TRBV19 and J usage is TRBJ1-6; 10 bases match TRBD1. Germline V gives CDR1 LNHDA, CDR2 SQIVND (reference sequence). The CDR3 covers 15 residues. The junction had 8 bases not matched to a gene; V was cut back by 6 bases and J by 9 bases.

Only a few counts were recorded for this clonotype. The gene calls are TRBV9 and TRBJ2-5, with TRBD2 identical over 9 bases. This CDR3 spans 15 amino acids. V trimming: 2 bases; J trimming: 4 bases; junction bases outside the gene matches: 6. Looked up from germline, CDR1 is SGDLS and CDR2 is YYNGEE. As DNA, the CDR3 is TGTGCCAGCAGCGTCGCGGGACTAGCTCGAGAGACCCAGTACTTC. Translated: CASSVAGLARETQYF.

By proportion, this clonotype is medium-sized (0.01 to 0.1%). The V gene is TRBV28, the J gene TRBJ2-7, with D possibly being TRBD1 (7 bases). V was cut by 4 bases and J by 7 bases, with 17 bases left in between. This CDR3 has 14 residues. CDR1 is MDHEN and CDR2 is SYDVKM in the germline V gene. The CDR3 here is CASSWGDRAGEQYF. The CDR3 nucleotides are TGTGCCAGCAGTTGGGGAGACAGGGCGGGGGAGCAGTACTTC.

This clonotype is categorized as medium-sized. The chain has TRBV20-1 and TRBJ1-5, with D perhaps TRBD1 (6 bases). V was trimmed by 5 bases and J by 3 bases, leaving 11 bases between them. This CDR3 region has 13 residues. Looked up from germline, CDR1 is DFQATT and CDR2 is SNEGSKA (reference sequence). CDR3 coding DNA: TGCAGTGCTGAAAGACAGGACAATCAGCCCCAGCATTTT. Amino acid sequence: CSAERQDNQPQHF.